This TCR beta chain was identified during a study of T cells in Graves' hyperthyroidism and ophthalmopathy. This CDR3 spans 16 amino acids. This clonotype appeared a single time. One end of the junction varies from germline; a read error may be responsible. RNA transcripts gave rise to amplified TCR beta CDR3 regions. HTBI primers were employed in a first-round RT-PCR of the TCR CDR3. TCRdb ran MiXCR on the multiplex PCR reads and lists one entry per CDR3 protein. The table has more than 600,000 distinct CDR3 sequences, approximately 16% seen once. Hyperthyroidism, newly diagnosed and lasting under 2 months, affected patients aged 18 to 65. Source material for PBMCs was more than 7.5 ml fresh peripheral blood.

The sequence derives from a man younger than 35 with Graves' hyperthyroidism. The J gene is TRBJ2-2, the V gene TRBV12-3 or TRBV12-4, with 13 bases fitting TRBD2. Sequenced input: blood. The CDR3 nucleotides read TGTGTCAGCAGTTCACTAGCGGGAGGGCCGGACGGGGAGCTGTTTTTT. Translation gives CVSSSLAGGPDGELFF.